The 21 T cell receptor beta chains listed next were all sequenced from one sample in a study of shared clonotypes between healthy human individuals (dated by TCRdb to about 2020). Library method: the immunoSEQ multiplex PCR assay. What TCRdb holds here is the immuneACCESS table cut down to in-frame rearrangements. Part of the clones is not present; checked against another copy, under half of the missing clones reflect an unresolved V gene, and the others are unexplained. The sample records around 1.9 million clones, 80% to 95% of which are singletons. In total, the top ten clones hold more than 1.5% of the sample. CD8 naive samples were CD45RO-negative cells positively selected for CCR7, giving a CD45RA+CCR7+ population that excluded TemRA cells. The specimen was naive CD8+ T cells from PBMCs. This specimen's cell subset or site label, interpreted: CD45RA+CCR7+. These receptors were obtained from a man aged 18 to 29 in good health. Some clones in this sample may be carry-over from other donors' samples.

V gene TRBV19 combines with J gene TRBJ2-3, with a possible D match to TRBD1 (6 bases). This CDR3 spans 15 amino acids. V was clipped by 3 bases and J by 0 bases, with 10 bases between them. From germline, CDR1 is LNHDA and CDR2 SQIVND (reference sequence). In DNA form, the CDR3 reads TGTGCCAGTAGTATTTTCGACAGGAGCACAGATACGCAGTATTTT. Its translation: CASSIFDRSTDTQYF.

This clone was seen a handful of times. This chain joins TRBV4-1 and TRBJ1-1; D gene unclear. Trimming took 4 bases from V and 0 from J, leaving 12 bases between them. The germline V gene encodes CDR1 MGHRA and CDR2 YSYEKL. The length of the CDR3 is 15 residues. The CDR3 region has the DNA TGCGCCAGCAGCCGAGGCCCCCAACTGAACACTGAAGCTTTCTTT. Translating it yields CASSRGPQLNTEAFF.

This chain uses TRBV7-3 with TRBJ1-5; 9 positions agree with TRBD1. Trimming cost V 4 bases and J 4 bases; bases outside gene matches: 2. CDR3 length: 14 residues. Germline CDR1 is SGHTA and CDR2 is FQGTGA. The CDR3 here is CASSSDRGNQPQHF. The CDR3 nucleotides are TGTGCCAGCAGCTCCGACAGGGGGAATCAGCCCCAGCATTTT.

In its sample, this clone was seen once. This chain links TRBV7-8 with TRBJ1-5; tentatively, D is TRBD1 (5 bases). Per germline, CDR1 SGHVS and CDR2 FQNEAQ. Trimming removed 7 bases from V and 1 base from J, with 17 bases in between. CDR3 length equals 16 residues. The CDR3 nucleotides are TGTGCCAGCACCCCAGTTGGGGGGTTGAGCAATCAGCCCCAGCATTTT. Translating it yields CASTPVGGLSNQPQHF.

The chain carries TRBV4-3 and TRBJ2-5, with D possibly being TRBD1 (6 bases). The CDR3 totals 18 residues. Germline lookup yields CDR1 LGHNA and CDR2 YSLEER. V shed 0 bases and J shed 5 bases, with 22 bases lying between them. DNA for the CDR3: TGCGCCAGCAGCCAAGAACGTTGGGGTGAGGGCAGGGGTGAGACCCAGTACTTC. Its translation is CASSQERWGEGRGETQYF.

This chain joins TRBV6-1 and TRBJ2-1; 13 nucleotides match TRBD2. The CDR3 runs 17 residues. Looked up from germline, CDR1 is MNHNS and CDR2 is SASEGT. Trimming took 4 bases from V and 7 from J; bases not matched to a gene: 10. CDR3 bases: TGTGCCAGCAGTGCCCTAGGCGGACTAGCGGGAGAGAATGAGCAGTTCTTC. Its translation: CASSALGGLAGENEQFF.

The chain employs TRBV7-3 and TRBJ2-2; TRBD1 or TRBD2 may be the D gene (5 bases each). This CDR3 comprises 13 residues. Germline assignment: CDR1 SGHTA and CDR2 FQGTGA. The V gene lost 5 bases and the J gene lost 7 bases, with 11 bases spanning the gap. The CDR3, as DNA: TGTGCCAGCAGCCTAGGGGCGGGCGGGGAGCTGTTTTTT. This gives the protein CASSLGAGGELFF.

The chain couples TRBV5-1 to TRBJ2-1; 7 nucleotides match TRBD1. This CDR3 comprises 15 residues. Trimming cost V 2 bases and J 3 bases; bases outside gene matches: 5. Germline V gives CDR1 SGHRS, CDR2 YFSETQ. CDR3 nucleotides: TGCGCCAGCAGCTTAACAGGGGACGGCTACAATGAGCAGTTCTTC. Residues: CASSLTGDGYNEQFF.

This rearrangement joins TRBV28 to TRBJ2-1; the match to TRBD2 covers 12 bases. With 3 bases clipped from V and 0 bases from J, the junction kept 3 bases outside the gene matches. This CDR3 has 17 amino acids. Germline V gene lookup returns CDR1 MDHEN and CDR2 SYDVKM. Here the CDR3 DNA reads TGTGCCAGCAGTTTCCGGACTAGCGGGAACTCCTACAATGAGCAGTTCTTC. This codes for CASSFRTSGNSYNEQFF.

The V gene is TRBV19, the J gene TRBJ1-1; maybe TRBD1 (5 bases). CDR3 length: 15 amino acids. V was trimmed by 5 bases and J by 5 bases, leaving 18 bases between them. Germline V gene lookup returns CDR1 LNHDA and CDR2 SQIVND (reference sequence). The CDR3 region is CASSLPGTIGTEAFF. CDR3 bases: TGTGCCAGTAGTTTGCCAGGGACGATTGGGACTGAAGCTTTCTTT.

CDR3 region: CASSFVTGNYGYTF. CDR3 DNA: TGTGCCAGCAGCTTTGTTACAGGGAACTATGGCTACACCTTC. The chain uses TRBV13 and TRBJ1-2, with a possible D match to TRBD1 (6 bases). Trimming took 3 bases from V and 2 from J, leaving 10 bases between them. The germline V gene encodes CDR1 PRHDT and CDR2 FYEKMQ (reference sequence). The CDR3 is 14 amino acids. Drawing the rest from reference TRBV13 and TRBJ1-2, the complete variable domain is AAGVIQSPRHLIKEKRETATLKCYPIPRHDTVYWYQQGPGQDPQFLISFYEKMQSDKGSIPDRFSAQQFSDYHSELNMSSLELGDSALYFCASSFVTGNYGYTFGSGTRLTVV.

V is TRBV7-3 and J is TRBJ2-1; TRBD2 might be the D (7 bases). Germline loops: CDR1 SGHTA, CDR2 FQGTGA. CDR3 length equals 14 residues. Trimming removed 5 bases at V and 7 bases at J, with 15 bases between. CDR3 protein: CASSHFKGGNEQFF. Here the CDR3 DNA reads TGTGCCAGCAGCCATTTTAAGGGGGGGAATGAGCAGTTCTTC. Together with reference TRBV7-3 and TRBJ2-1, the CDR3 gives the full variable domain: GAGVSQTPSNKVTEKGKYVELRCDPISGHTALYWYRQSLGQGPEFLIYFQGTGAADDSGLPNDRFFAVRPEGSVSTLKIQRTERGDSAVYLCASSHFKGGNEQFFGPGTRLTVL.

The chain employs TRBV4-1 and TRBJ2-3, with D uncertain. CDR3 length equals 16 residues. Between the trimmed V and J ends, which lost 1 base and 0 bases, there was a span of 11 bases. CDR1 is MGHRA and CDR2 is YSYEKL in the germline V gene. The CDR3 DNA is TGCGCCAGCAGCCAAGTTAGGCGGACGAGCACAGATACGCAGTATTTT. The encoded protein is CASSQVRRTSTDTQYF.

V gene TRBV9 combines with J gene TRBJ2-2; 7 bases fit TRBD2. The germline gives CDR1 SGDLS, CDR2 YYNGEE. J was trimmed by 4 bases and V by 1 base; bases with no gene match: 10. CDR3 length: 17 residues. The CDR3 reads CASSVRAGVGVTGELFF. In nucleotides, the CDR3 is TGTGCCAGCAGCGTAAGGGCGGGAGTGGGGGTCACCGGGGAGCTGTTTTTT.

V gene TRBV27 combines with J gene TRBJ1-6, with D unclear. Germline-derived CDR1 and CDR2 are MNHEY and SMNVEV (reference sequence). V dropped 5 bases and J dropped 6 bases, with 8 bases sitting between them. There are 13 residues in the CDR3. CDR3 nucleotide sequence: TGTGCCAGCAGTCCGCGTCTTAATTCACCCCTCCACTTT. Its protein is CASSPRLNSPLHF.

The rearrangement uses TRBV9 and TRBJ2-1; D remains ambiguous. There are 15 residues in the CDR3. Germline V lookup: CDR1 SGDLS, CDR2 YYNGEE. V lost 0 bases and J lost 2, with 9 bases in between. The DNA for the CDR3 is TGTGCCAGCAGCGTAGGGGTAACCCCCTACAATGAGCAGTTCTTC. Translating gives CASSVGVTPYNEQFF.

This clone was seen only once. Other DNA sequences in the same sample also yield this CDR3. J is TRBJ1-1 and V is TRBV9; D gene uncertain. The germline V gene encodes CDR1 SGDLS and CDR2 YYNGEE. V lost 1 base to trimming and J lost 4 bases, with 8 bases between them. The CDR3 has 13 residues. The CDR3 is CASSVSGVTEAFF. DNA for the CDR3: TGTGCCAGCAGCGTATCTGGGGTCACTGAAGCTTTCTTT.

As DNA, the CDR3 is TGTGCCAGCAGCTTAATGGCGGGAGGAGACACAGATACGCAGTATTTT. The encoded protein is CASSLMAGGDTDTQYF. The rearrangement joins TRBV7-3 to TRBJ2-3; 8 nucleotides agree with TRBD2. Trimming at V came to 1 base and at J to 2 bases, leaving 5 bases not matched to a gene. Germline V gene sequence: CDR1 SGHTA, CDR2 FQGTGA. The CDR3 loop spans 16 amino acids.

The CDR3 protein is CSSRGGVGSEQFF. In DNA form, the CDR3 reads TGCAGCTCCCGGGGAGGGGTAGGTAGTGAGCAGTTCTTC. V gene TRBV29-1 combines with J gene TRBJ2-1, with 7 bases identical to TRBD2. The CDR3 spans 13 residues. CDR1 and CDR2 from the germline V gene are SQVTM and ANQGSEA. With 8 bases clipped from V and 9 bases from J, the junction kept 13 bases outside the gene matches.

This sequence joins TRBV10-3 and TRBJ2-4; D is perhaps TRBD2 (6 bases). This CDR3 spans 16 amino acids. The germline CDR1 and CDR2 sequences are ENHRY and SYGVKD. V shed 0 bases and J shed 9 bases, with 18 bases lying between them. DNA for the CDR3: TGTGCCATCAGTGAGTCCCCGTCGACTAGTTTCGGCATTCAGTACTTC. Protein product: CAISESPSTSFGIQYF.

This clone showed up just a few times. The V gene is TRBV6-7, the J gene TRBJ1-5; 9 bases line up with TRBD1. TRBV6-7 is placed among ORFs of uncertain function. The CDR3 covers 19 residues. J was trimmed by 2 bases and V by 0 bases; bases with no gene match: 11. CDR3 region: CASSYSGTGGSDGNQPQHF. The CDR3 DNA follows: TGTGCCAGCAGTTACTCGGGAACAGGGGGCTCCGATGGCAATCAGCCCCAGCATTTT.